A single sample is the source of the 21 T cell receptor beta chains below, sequenced in a study of blood T cell repertoires in COVID-19. TCRdb's copy holds only in-frame clones and misses some; the assay was immunoSEQ multiplex PCR. The table records some 270,000 clones, approximately 85% of them present only once. Sequenced input: peripheral blood. These receptor sequences come from a woman older than 75 with COVID-19, enrolled during active disease.

The chain joins TRBV6-5 to TRBJ1-5, with D possibly TRBD1 on 6 matching bases. The CDR3 is 14 residues long. Germline V gene sequence: CDR1 MNHEY, CDR2 SVGAGI. V lost 2 bases to trimming and J lost 3 bases, with 8 bases between them. The DNA of the CDR3 is TGTGCCAGCAGTTACACAGGGCTCAATCAGCCCCAGCATTTT. Protein: CASSYTGLNQPQHF.

This chain uses TRBV2 with TRBJ2-5; no firm D call. This CDR3 region has 14 residues. Trimming cost V 2 bases and J 7 bases, with 14 bases left between them. The V gene's germline CDR1 is SNHLY and CDR2 FYNNEI. The CDR3 sequence is CASSERLVLATQYF. In DNA form, the CDR3 reads TGTGCCAGCAGTGAACGGCTAGTTTTGGCGACCCAGTACTTC.

J is TRBJ1-1 and V is TRBV4-2, with D possibly being TRBD1 (6 bases). The CDR3 sequence is 16 residues long. V was trimmed by 2 bases and J by 5 bases, leaving 18 bases between them. Germline V gene lookup returns CDR1 LGHNA and CDR2 YNFKEQ. The CDR3 DNA reads TGTGCCAGCAGCCAACGATCAGGGGACATATGGACTGAAGCTTTCTTT. It specifies CASSQRSGDIWTEAFF.

The chain uses TRBV28 and TRBJ2-6, with TRBD2 matching over 10 bases. The V gene end was trimmed by 3 bases and the J gene end by 0 bases; junction bases not matched to a gene: 11. Germline-derived CDR1 and CDR2 are MDHEN and SYDVKM. The CDR3 is made up of 20 amino acids. The DNA of the CDR3 is TGTGCCAGCAGTTTGGAAATAGCGGGGGGCCTTAGCTCTGGGGCCAACGTCCTGACTTTC. Translation gives CASSLEIAGGLSSGANVLTF.

This chain joins TRBV14 and TRBJ2-3, with 14 bases lining up with TRBD2. Germline V CDR1 and CDR2: SGHDN, FVKESK. The CDR3 runs to 19 residues. V was pared by 3 bases and J by 5 bases, with 13 bases of the junction left unmatched. CDR3 sequence: CASSQGPRTSGGKRDTQYF. DNA of the CDR3: TGTGCCAGCAGCCAGGGACCGAGGACTAGCGGGGGGAAACGAGATACGCAGTATTTT. Supplemented by reference TRBV14 and TRBJ2-3, the full variable domain reads EAGVTQFPSHSVIEKGQTVTLRCDPISGHDNLYWYRRVMGKEIKFLLHFVKESKQDESGMPNNRFLAERTGGTYSTLKVQPAELEDSGVYFCASSQGPRTSGGKRDTQYFGPGTRLTVL.

The chain joins TRBV15 to TRBJ2-5; 7 nucleotides align to TRBD2. The CDR3 has 14 amino acids. From germline, CDR1 is LNHNV and CDR2 YYDKDF (reference sequence). The V and J ends lost 6 bases and 5 bases, in that order; junction bases with no gene match: 9. The CDR3 nucleotides are TGTGCCACCAGTCAGGGAGGGTTGGGGGAGACCCAGTACTTC. Protein: CATSQGGLGETQYF.

V gene TRBV3-1 (or the pseudogene TRBV3-2) combines with J gene TRBJ2-3; a weak D match, TRBD1 (6 bases). Germline lookup yields CDR1 LGHDT and CDR2 YNNKEL (reference sequence). V lost 4 bases and J lost 2, with 13 bases in between. The CDR3 contains 15 residues. CDR3 sequence reads: CASSLEWDTTDTQYF. DNA for the CDR3: TGTGCCAGCAGCCTTGAGTGGGACACCACAGATACGCAGTATTTT.

V and J are TRBV24-1 and TRBJ2-1; the match to TRBD2 covers 13 bases. V shed 4 bases, J shed 6 bases, and the junction held 8 bases outside the gene matches. Germline V gene data show CDR1 as KGHDR and CDR2 as SFDVKD. This CDR3 is 17 amino acids long. The CDR3 region has the DNA TGTGCCACCAGTGAAACTAGCGGGGGGGCAATTCGCAATGAGCAGTTCTTC. It codes for CATSETSGGAIRNEQFF.

Only a few counts were recorded for this clone. CDR3 sequence (DNA): TGTGCCAGCAGTTTGGGCAGGCCACAGCCCCAGCATTTT. Protein product: CASSLGRPQPQHF. The chain links TRBV12-3 or TRBV12-4 to TRBJ1-5; D is unclear. V was pared by 3 bases and J by 7 bases, with 10 bases between. The CDR3 sequence is 13 residues long.

V is TRBV29-1 and J is TRBJ1-2, with D perhaps matching TRBD1 (6 bases). Trimming pared 3 bases from V and 5 bases from J, leaving 7 bases between. CDR1 is SQVTM, CDR2 ANQGSEA, per germline. The CDR3 covers 11 residues. CDR3 region: CSVDQGYGYTF. The CDR3 bases are TGCAGCGTTGACCAGGGGTATGGCTACACCTTC.

The chain recombines TRBV5-1 with TRBJ2-1; TRBD1 might be the D (6 bases). Germline CDR1 and CDR2: SGHRS and YFSETQ. The V and J ends lost 0 bases and 7 bases respectively, with 17 bases between them. The CDR3 has 16 residues. CDR3 sequence (DNA): TGCGCCAGCAGCTTGGGGGCTCAAACACAGGGTAATGAGCAGTTCTTC. Translating it yields CASSLGAQTQGNEQFF.

The chain joins TRBV5-1 to TRBJ1-2; maybe TRBD1 (6 bases). CDR1 SGHRS and CDR2 YFSETQ come from the germline V gene. The CDR3 is 13 residues long. Trimming removed 5 bases from V and 5 bases from J, with 13 bases in between. CDR3 loop: CASSRGAGYGYTF. Here the CDR3 DNA reads TGCGCCAGCAGTCGGGGGGCAGGTTATGGCTACACCTTC. Variable domain in full (rest from reference TRBV5-1 and TRBJ1-2): KAGVTQTPRYLIKTRGQQVTLSCSPISGHRSVSWYQQTPGQGLQFLFEYFSETQRNKGNFPGRFSGRQFSNSRSEMNVSTLELGDSALYLCASSRGAGYGYTFGSGTRLTVV.

This clone turned up a few times. The gene calls are TRBV11-2 and TRBJ1-4, with TRBD1 matching 8 bases. V gave up 5 bases and J gave up 7 bases; unmatched junction bases: 9. This CDR3 has 15 amino acids. The V gene's germline CDR1 is SGHAT and CDR2 FQNNGV. The CDR3 DNA is TGTGCCAGCAGCCCTCGACAGGGGCTACGTGAAAAACTGTTTTTT. It translates to CASSPRQGLREKLFF.

The J gene is TRBJ1-2, the V gene TRBV27; D may be TRBD1 (6 bases). This CDR3 contains 16 residues. The germline V and J ends were trimmed by 6 bases and 12 bases, with 29 bases remaining between them. Germline CDR1 is MNHEY and CDR2 is SMNVEV (reference sequence). CDR3 sequence: CASSLYGRTEGATHTF. DNA for the CDR3: TGTGCCAGCAGCCTATACGGGCGGACAGAAGGAGCGACTCACACCTTC.

J is TRBJ1-6 and V is TRBV19, with a weak D call TRBD1 (6 bases). Germline V CDR1 and CDR2: LNHDA, SQIVND (reference sequence). The CDR3 covers 13 residues. With 6 bases removed from V and 5 bases from J, the gap between germline ends came to 8 bases. CDR3 sequence (DNA): TGTGCCAGTAGCAAGGGGGATAATTCACCCCTCCACTTT. Residues: CASSKGDNSPLHF.

About this clone itself: Germline is not matched at one junction end, which may reflect a read error. J is TRBJ2-1 and V is TRBV19; no clear D gene. This CDR3 has 15 amino acids. CDR1 and CDR2 from the germline V gene are LNHDA and SQIVND (reference sequence). The CDR3, as DNA: TGTGCCAGTCGTATCGACGGCGGAACTTACAATGAGCAGTTCTTC. As protein: CASRIDGGTYNEQFF.

The rearrangement links TRBV28 to TRBJ1-6; no definite D call. With 3 bases removed from V and 6 bases from J, the gap between germline ends came to 9 bases. CDR1 MDHEN and CDR2 SYDVKM come from the germline V gene. The CDR3 is made up of 14 amino acids. CDR3 in amino acids: CASSFGPGNSPLHF. The CDR3 nucleotides are TGTGCCAGCAGTTTCGGTCCAGGTAATTCACCCCTCCACTTT.

This chain uses TRBV10-3 with TRBJ1-2; the match to TRBD1 covers 7 bases. The CDR3 extends over 13 amino acids. The germline V gene has CDR1 ENHRY and CDR2 SYGVKD. Germline trimming cut 2 bases from V and 7 bases from J; bases unmatched to any gene: 4. CDR3 DNA: TGTGCCATCAGTGAGCAGGGGGGTATTGGCTACACCTTC. It specifies CAISEQGGIGYTF.

V is TRBV30 and J is TRBJ2-1; 7 bases line up with TRBD1. The CDR3 sequence is 14 residues long. Trimming at V came to 1 base and at J to 4 bases, leaving 4 bases not matched to a gene. Germline CDR1 reads GTSNPN; CDR2 reads SVGIG (reference sequence). CDR3 in DNA: TGTGCCTGGAGTGCAGGGGGTGGATACAATGAGCAGTTCTTC. This sequence encodes CAWSAGGGYNEQFF.

The V and J genes are TRBV19 and TRBJ1-2, with D tentatively TRBD1 (6 bases). Germline-derived CDR1 and CDR2 are LNHDA and SQIVND (reference sequence). V gave up 4 bases and J gave up 8 bases, with 17 bases separating them. The length of the CDR3 is 14 residues. The CDR3 here is CASSTIDRGSGYTF. The CDR3 DNA sequence: TGTGCCAGTAGTACCATAGATAGGGGGTCCGGCTACACCTTC.

The chain recombines TRBV13 with TRBJ2-3, with D possibly matching TRBD2 (7 bases). Trimming shortened V by 5 bases and J by 2 bases, and 20 bases separated the two germline ends. Germline-derived CDR1 and CDR2 are PRHDT and FYEKMQ (reference sequence). The CDR3 has 17 residues. CDR3 sequence reads: CASSRSLAGANTDTQYF. The CDR3 DNA reads TGTGCCAGCAGCCGGAGCCTGGCGGGGGCTAACACAGATACGCAGTATTTT.